The rows below give T cell receptor beta chains drawn from one sample of a study of blood T cell repertoires in COVID-19. Some clones are missing from TCRdb's copy, which holds only in-frame ones; the method was immunoSEQ multiplex PCR. The sample consists of 90,000 to 100,000 clones, roughly 84% of them appearing once. Sequenced material: peripheral blood. These receptors were obtained from a man in his sixties or seventies with active or convalescent COVID-19. Each CDR3 is given without its conserved first and last residue. Fields, in order: V gene, J gene, CDR3 protein.

TRBV19	TRBJ2-2	ASSTGQGITGELF
TRBV19	TRBJ1-2	ASSPQGNYGYT
TRBV6-2/TRBV6-3	TRBJ2-7	ASSIIPTQGEQY
TRBV18	TRBJ1-5	ASSPTVLNSNQPQH
TRBV7-3	TRBJ2-2	ASSSQGGRTGELF
TRBV7-7	TRBJ1-3	ASSLWAGVENTIY
TRBV19	TRBJ1-3	ASSIFTGGSGNTIY
TRBV6-2/TRBV6-3	TRBJ2-3	ASSYVGGDTQY
TRBV27	TRBJ2-2	ASSYRGRAGGTGELF
TRBV5-5	TRBJ2-1	ASSFGSNEQF
TRBV10-3	TRBJ2-2	AISSGFTGELF
TRBV28	TRBJ2-7	ARAVWWDRVRARMNLLMSYEQY
TRBV18	TRBJ2-5	ASSPPSGIQETQY
TRBV4-1	TRBJ1-6	ASSQDYEGGASPLH
TRBV7-6	TRBJ2-1	ASSLAGAGGARGNEQF
TRBV2	TRBJ1-1	ASSRQGAEKGAF
TRBV20-1	TRBJ2-3	SASRGGGARDTQY
TRBV12-3/TRBV12-4	TRBJ2-7	ASSLFPLYEQY
TRBV9	TRBJ2-7	ASSVGHAGAYEQY
TRBV12-3/TRBV12-4	TRBJ1-1	ASSFLNTEAF